This TCR beta chain was profiled in a study of MAIT cells during Salmonella Paratyphi A infection (TCRdb year 2017). Turning to the overall study: A single dose of 1-5x10^3 CFU of S. Paratyphi A strain NVGH308 was swallowed by adult volunteers aged 18 to 60. Starting at diagnosis, the diagnosed volunteers took ciprofloxacin 500 mg twice daily for 14 days.

The time point label, read with the paper, signifies: mid-infection, around enteric fever diagnosis. MAIT cells were defined as Valpha7.2+ CD161+ T cells and identified and sorted by flow cytometry. In about 6 volunteers who developed enteric fever after controlled oral challenge with live Salmonella Paratyphi A, circulating MAIT cell TCRbeta repertoires were profiled over time. Every diagnosed volunteer provided MAIT cell samples at three timepoints: pre-infection, mid-infection and post-infection. Enteric fever was diagnosed as Paratyphi A bacteremia and/or persistent fever above 38 °C lasting more than 12 hours. Infection was diagnosed in challenged volunteers between day 4 and day 7 after challenge. For RNA extraction, roughly 4,500 to 11,000 MAIT cells from each sample were sorted straight into RNAqueous-Micro lysis buffer. Lymphoprep gradient centrifugation was used to isolate peripheral blood mononuclear cells from blood samples and leukocyte cones. Sorting was done on either a BD FACSAria Fusion or a BD FACSAria III sorter.

The library came from 5' RACE. TCRbeta was amplified by two rounds of PCR with Phusion High-Fidelity polymerase, and sample-specific barcodes were added in the primers. To build the TCRbeta libraries, template-switch cDNA synthesis was carried out using SMARTScribe reverse transcriptase along with a TRBC-specific primer. The barcoded samples were pooled and then prepared using the NEBNext Ultra DNA Library Prep Kit for Illumina. Libraries were sequenced on an Illumina MiSeq with the MiSeq reagent kit v2, 300 cycles. The source study handled its data this way. Reads were demultiplexed by barcode with Jemultiplexer and were aligned with MiTCR using default parameters. Non-functional sequences were removed with VDJtools, and each clonotype was defined by its amino acid sequence, with frequencies calculated from the assigned sequence reads. Clonal space homeostasis binned clonotypes by frequency as over-represented (0.05-1), large, medium and small. The public sequencing data were trimmed at Q25 with fastp and processed into clonotypes with MiXCR by TCRdb, which kept only in-frame beta chains. Every distinct CDR3 protein forms one entry, paired with its most common genes and DNA. The V and J calls were determined by TCRdb, not by the authors. The sample table records fewer than 800 distinct CDR3 sequences; around 28% of these occur just once. The ten largest clones add up to roughly 30% of the sample.

V is shortened by 6 bases, J by 2 bases, and the region joining them spans 31 bases. Including cysteine and phenylalanine, the CDR3 has 19 amino acids. Only the CDR3 DNA is retained, 57 bases long and in frame from the first base. CDR1 DFQATT and CDR2 SNEGSKA are derived from the germline V gene (reference sequence). A remark on this clonotype: The target of this receptor is not known. Per-nucleotide qualities are absent, and no much larger clonotype sits a single base away.

Study-wide findings and limitations: MAIT cell TRBV usage was oligoclonal with a preference for TRBV20 and TRBV6, and infection did not appear to change this usage. More expansion or contraction among the top five MAIT clonotypes was shown in diagnosed volunteers than in healthy controls (approximately 0.53 versus 0.13), suggesting infection-driven repertoire reshaping. A significant decrease in the space occupied by over-represented MAIT clonotypes was found from baseline to mid-infection (approximately 0.17 to 0.10), whereas no significant post-infection difference was found. Although the availability of volunteer samples limited sample sizes, the sizes were judged adequate for detecting differences between groups.

The source was MAIT cells from blood, collected at the middle sampling point of the challenge study. The chain links TRBV20-1 with TRBJ2-5, and possibly TRBD2, on 7 matching bases. The sequence was obtained from a person aged 18 to 70 who was deliberately infected with Salmonella Paratyphi A in a paratyphoid fever challenge study. Here the CDR3 is given as CSAKRAGGGGAGMQETQYF. The sequenced DNA: TGCAGTGCCAAGCGGGCCGGAGGGGGAGGGGCGGGGATGCAAGAGACCCAGTACTTC.